The present entry profiles one T cell receptor beta chain with its context. This CDR3 contains 15 residues. Germline V CDR1 and CDR2: LNHDA, SQIVND (reference sequence). J gave up 3 bases and V 5 bases, and 3 bases lay outside the gene matches. The data derive from a study of blood T cell repertoires in COVID-19. About the research overall: The samples span acute and convalescent COVID-19 from the United States, Italy and Spain.

Sequencing used immunoSEQ multiplex PCR; TCRdb keeps in-frame clones, though not all of them. This sample has 350,000 to 400,000 clones; 90% occur once, and the top ten carry around 6.3%. Sequences were obtained from peripheral blood. This TCR derives from a man younger than 35 with active or convalescent COVID-19. The V and J genes are TRBV19 and TRBJ2-2, with 10 bases that match TRBD2. The DNA for the CDR3 is TGTGCCAGTAGTCAGCGGGGGGGCGACACCGGGGAGCTGTTTTTT. It translates to CASSQRGGDTGELFF.